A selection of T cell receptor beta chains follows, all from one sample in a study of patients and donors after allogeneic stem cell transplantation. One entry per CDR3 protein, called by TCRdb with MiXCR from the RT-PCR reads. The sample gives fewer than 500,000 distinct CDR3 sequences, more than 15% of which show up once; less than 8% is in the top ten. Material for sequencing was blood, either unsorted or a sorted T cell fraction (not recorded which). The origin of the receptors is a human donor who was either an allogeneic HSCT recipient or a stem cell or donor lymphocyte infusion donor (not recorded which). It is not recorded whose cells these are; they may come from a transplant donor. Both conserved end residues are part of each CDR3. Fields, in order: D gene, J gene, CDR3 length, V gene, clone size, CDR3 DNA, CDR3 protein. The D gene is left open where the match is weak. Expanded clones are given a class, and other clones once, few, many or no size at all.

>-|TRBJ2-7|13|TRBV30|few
TGTGCCTGGAGTGTTGTGGTGACGGGAGAGCAGTACTTC
CAWSVVVTGEQYF
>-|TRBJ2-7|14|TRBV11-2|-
TGTGCCAGCAGCTTAGGGCCCGACTCAGCCGAGCAGTACTTC
CASSLGPDSAEQYF
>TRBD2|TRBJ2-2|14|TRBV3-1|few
TGTGCCACCAAGACTAGCGGGGGAACCGGGGAGCTGTTTTTT
CATKTSGGTGELFF
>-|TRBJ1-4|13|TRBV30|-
TGTGCCTGGATGAACAGCTACAATGAAAAACTGTTTTTT
CAWMNSYNEKLFF
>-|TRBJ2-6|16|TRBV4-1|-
TGCGCCAGCAGCCAAGAAGAGGGATCGGGGGCCAACGTCCTGACTTTC
CASSQEEGSGANVLTF
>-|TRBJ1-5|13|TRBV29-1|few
TGCAGCGTCAAACGGGACAGCAATCAGCCCCAGCATTTT
CSVKRDSNQPQHF
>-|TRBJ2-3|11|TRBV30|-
TGTGCCTGGAGTGAGTCTGGTACGCAGTATTTT
CAWSESGTQYF
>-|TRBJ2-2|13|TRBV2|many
TGTGCCAGCAGCCCCCAAGTTACCGGGGAGCTGTTTTTT
CASSPQVTGELFF
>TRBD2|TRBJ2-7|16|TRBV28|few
TGTGCCAGCAGACTACCCGGGACTAGCGGAGCCTACGAGCAGTACTTC
CASRLPGTSGAYEQYF
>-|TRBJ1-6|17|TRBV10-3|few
TGTGCCATCAGTGGGGGGGGGCCAGACTTCCGGAATTCACCCCTCCACTTT
CAISGGGPDFRNSPLHF
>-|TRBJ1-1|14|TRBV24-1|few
TGTGCCACCAGTGATTGGAGACATGACACTGAAGCTTTCTTT
CATSDWRHDTEAFF
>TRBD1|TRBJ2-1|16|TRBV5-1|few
TGCGCCAGCAGCTCCCCGGGACAGGTCGGCTACAATGAGCAGTTCTTC
CASSSPGQVGYNEQFF
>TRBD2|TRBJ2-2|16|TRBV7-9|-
TGTGCCAGCAGCTACCGACTAGCGGGAGAAACCGGGGAGCTGTTTTTT
CASSYRLAGETGELFF
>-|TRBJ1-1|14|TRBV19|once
TGTGCCAGTAGTATGTGGCAGGAGCACGCTGAAGCTTTCTTT
CASSMWQEHAEAFF
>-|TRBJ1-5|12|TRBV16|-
TGTGCCAGCAGCCAATCCCCCCAGCCCCAGCATTTT
CASSQSPQPQHF
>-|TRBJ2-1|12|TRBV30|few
TGTGCCTTGTCGAGCGCCTACAATGAGCAGTTCTTC
CALSSAYNEQFF